Listed below are T cell receptor beta chains from one sample, sequenced in a study of cytomegalovirus exposure and HLA in healthy donors. TCRdb's table, derived via immunoSEQ multiplex PCR, lists solely in-frame clones and lacks some. The sample has about 220,000 clones, around nine tenths seen once; the top ten hold around 1.1%. Sequenced material: PBMCs. The source of these receptors is a woman between 18 and 30 years old in good health and CMV-seronegative. Both conserved end residues are part of each CDR3. The order of the fields is clone size, J gene, V gene, D gene, CDR3 length, CDR3 DNA, CDR3 protein. The D gene is left open where the match is weak. The listing skips clone size in some rows; elsewhere it reads once, few, many or a size class.

few	TRBJ2-7	TRBV5-1	NA	13	TGCGCCAGCAGCCCAGACAGGCTCGGCGAGCAGTACTTC	CASSPDRLGEQYF
NA	TRBJ2-3	TRBV9	NA	13	TGTGCCAGCAGCGTAACTCCGTCAGATACGCAGTATTTT	CASSVTPSDTQYF
NA	TRBJ2-7	TRBV11-2	NA	12	TGTGCCAGCAGCTCCCTCTCCTACGAGCAGTACTTC	CASSSLSYEQYF
NA	TRBJ2-5	TRBV27	NA	10	TGTGCCAGCAGTTCGGAGACCCAGTACTTC	CASSSETQYF
NA	TRBJ2-6	TRBV30	TRBD1	16	TGTGCCGCCCGGGACAGGGGTTTACGTGGGGCCAACGTCCTGACTTTC	CAARDRGLRGANVLTF
NA	TRBJ2-1	TRBV4-2	NA	15	TGTGCCAGCAGCCAAGAGGCATCTGGTTCGAATGAGCAGTTCTTC	CASSQEASGSNEQFF
few	TRBJ2-7	TRBV19	TRBD2	15	TGTGCCAGTACCCCCGGGACTAGCGGATTATACGAGCAGTACTTC	CASTPGTSGLYEQYF
NA	TRBJ1-2	TRBV10-3	TRBD1	11	TGTGCCACACAGGGGAACTATGGCTACACCTTC	CATQGNYGYTF
NA	TRBJ2-1	TRBV19	TRBD1	13	TGTGCCAGCAGGGGGCTAGGTTACAATGAGCAGTTCTTC	CASRGLGYNEQFF
NA	TRBJ2-3	TRBV9	TRBD2	16	TGTGCCAGCAGCGCGAGACTAGCGGGAGTGCCAGATACGCAGTATTTT	CASSARLAGVPDTQYF
NA	TRBJ2-1	TRBV19	NA	14	TGTGCCAGTAAGCTGGGAGGTAGGGGCCGGGTAAAGTTCTTC	CASKLGGRGRVKFF
once	TRBJ2-1	TRBV5-1	NA	12	TGCGCCAGCAAAACGGGGAGGAATGAGCAGTTCTTC	CASKTGRNEQFF
NA	TRBJ1-2	TRBV9	NA	15	TGTGCCAGCAGCGTAGGGGGAGGGGCTAACTATGGCTACACCTTC	CASSVGGGANYGYTF
NA	TRBJ2-1	TRBV28	TRBD2	16	TGTGCCAGCAGTCGCTTCGGGGGGATCTTCAACAATGAGCAGTTCTTC	CASSRFGGIFNNEQFF
NA	TRBJ1-4	TRBV21-1	NA	17	TGTGCCAGCAGCAAAAGAGGACAGGGGGCAAGAAATGAAAAACTGTTTTTT	CASSKRGQGARNEKLFF
NA	TRBJ2-7	TRBV4-1	TRBD1	15	TGCGCCAGCAGCCAAGGAACAGGGGACTCCTACGAGCAGTACTTC	CASSQGTGDSYEQYF
NA	TRBJ2-1	TRBV7-2	TRBD2	15	TGTGCCAGCAGTGCAACTAGCGGGAGTATCGGTGAGCAGTTCTTC	CASSATSGSIGEQFF